This T cell receptor beta chain stems from a study of blood T cell repertoires in COVID-19. Turning to the study itself: From the United States, Italy and Spain came samples of acute and convalescent COVID-19.

CDR1 is SEHNR, CDR2 FQNEAQ, per germline (reference sequence). This CDR3 is 16 amino acids long. The V and J ends lost 0 bases and 0 bases, in that order; junction bases with no gene match: 4. Source study methods: Counts of nucleated cells, estimated from reference gene primer amplification, were obtained. Some clones are missing from TCRdb's copy, which holds only in-frame ones; the method was immunoSEQ multiplex PCR. The V and J calls and clone size are taken from that table; D and trimming were inferred from the DNA. The table shows approximately 54,000 clones, with 70% to 85% occurring only once.

The V call is TRBV7-9, the J call TRBJ1-2; 7 positions match TRBD1. The sequence was obtained from a human donor in a cohort sampled during active COVID-19. Sequenced material: peripheral blood. The CDR3 loop reads CASSLALGTANYGYTF. CDR3 nucleotides: TGTGCCAGCAGCTTAGCATTAGGGACAGCTAACTATGGCTACACCTTC.